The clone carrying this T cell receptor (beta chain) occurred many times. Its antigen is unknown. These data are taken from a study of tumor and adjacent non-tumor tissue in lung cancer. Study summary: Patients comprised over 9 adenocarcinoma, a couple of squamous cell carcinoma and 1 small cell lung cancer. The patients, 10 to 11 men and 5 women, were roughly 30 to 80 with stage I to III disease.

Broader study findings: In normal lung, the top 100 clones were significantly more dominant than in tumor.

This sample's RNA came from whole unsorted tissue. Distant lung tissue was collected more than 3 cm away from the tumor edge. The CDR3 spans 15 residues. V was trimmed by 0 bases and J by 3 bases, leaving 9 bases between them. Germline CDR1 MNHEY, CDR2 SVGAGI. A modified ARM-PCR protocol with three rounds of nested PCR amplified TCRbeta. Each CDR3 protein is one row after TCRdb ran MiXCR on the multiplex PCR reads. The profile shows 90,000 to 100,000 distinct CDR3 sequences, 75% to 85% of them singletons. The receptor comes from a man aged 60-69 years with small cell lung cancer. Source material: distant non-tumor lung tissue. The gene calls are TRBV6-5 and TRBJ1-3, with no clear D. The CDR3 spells CASSYSMGFGNTIYF. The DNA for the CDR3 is TGTGCCAGCAGTTACTCGATGGGCTTTGGAAACACCATATATTTT.